What follows is one T cell receptor beta chain and its context. The antigen remains unidentified. Extraction and reverse transcription of RNA yielded cDNA as the sequencing template. Clones were read by immunoSEQ multiplex PCR, and TCRdb kept only the in-frame ones, dropping some. The sample comprises roughly 110,000 clones, over 80% of which are singletons, and less than 30% rests with the top ten. The treatment denotes: oral pan-JAK inhibitor, 5-10 mg twice daily. These data are taken from a study of CD8+ T cells in alopecia areata. The CDR3 is 12 amino acids. The germline V gene has CDR1 MNHEY and CDR2 SMNVEV (reference sequence). Trimming removed 10 bases at V and 3 bases at J, with 9 bases between. General observations from the study: Clonality in the scalp and expanded CD8+ clones ranked among the top 100 were significantly decreased by tofacitinib.

The material was CD8+ T cells sorted from blood, obtained at week 24, from a patient treated with tofacitinib. The clonotype was recovered from a human donor with alopecia areata. The chain is built from TRBV27 and TRBJ2-2; no clear D. The DNA for the CDR3 is TGTGCCACCCGATCAGACACCGGGGAGCTGTTTTTT. Translating it yields CATRSDTGELFF.